These T cell receptor beta chains were read from a single sample in a study of blood T cell repertoires in COVID-19. The repertoire was sequenced with immunoSEQ multiplex PCR; TCRdb's copy has only in-frame clones and lacks some. The data show about 280,000 clones, 75% to 85% seen once. The sample consisted of peripheral blood. All receptors derive from a man aged 50-60 years with active or convalescent COVID-19. The CDR3 runs from the conserved cysteine through the conserved F or W. The order of the fields is J gene, clone size, D gene, V gene, CDR3 DNA, CDR3 protein. A D gene is named only where the DNA matches it firmly. Clone size is stated in some rows and not others, as once, few, many or a class when expanded.

J: TRBJ1-5; size: .; D: .; V: TRBV21-1; DNA: TGTGCTAGCAGCAAAGAATCCCGGACAGGGGAGAACAATCAGCCCCAGCATTTT; CDR3: CASSKESRTGENNQPQHF
J: TRBJ1-2; size: .; D: TRBD1; V: TRBV24-1; DNA: TGTGCCACCAGTGGGGCAGGGGGCGGCTACACCTTC; CDR3: CATSGAGGGYTF
J: TRBJ2-1; size: .; D: .; V: TRBV30; DNA: TGTGCCTGGAGCGGGAGTGCCTACAATGAGCAGTTCTTC; CDR3: CAWSGSAYNEQFF
J: TRBJ2-6; size: .; D: TRBD1; V: TRBV3-1/TRBV3-2; DNA: TGTGCCAGCAGCCAAGGGACAGGGTATTCAGGGGCCAACGTCCTGACTTTC; CDR3: CASSQGTGYSGANVLTF
J: TRBJ2-3; size: .; D: .; V: TRBV3-1/TRBV3-2; DNA: TGTGCCAGCAGCCAGGGGGCGACCACAGATACGCAGTATTTT; CDR3: CASSQGATTDTQYF
J: TRBJ2-1; size: .; D: .; V: TRBV27; DNA: TGTGCCAGCAGTTTATCGGTCTTACTCCACAGGTCACCTTCCCCCTACAATGAGCAGTTCTTC; CDR3: CASSLSVLLHRSPSPYNEQFF
J: TRBJ2-7; size: .; D: TRBD1; V: TRBV18; DNA: TGTGCCAGCTCACCCCCTGACAGGGCCCACGAGCAGTACTTC; CDR3: CASSPPDRAHEQYF
J: TRBJ2-3; size: .; D: .; V: TRBV29-1; DNA: TGCAGCGGGACACCCAGCACAGATACGCAGTATTTT; CDR3: CSGTPSTDTQYF
J: TRBJ2-7; size: .; D: .; V: TRBV2; DNA: TGTGCCAGCAGTGTTGGTCAGGTCGCCTACGAGCAGTACTTC; CDR3: CASSVGQVAYEQYF
J: TRBJ2-7; size: .; D: .; V: TRBV6-5; DNA: TGTGCCAGCAGCCTCTTGCGGGTGCTGGATTACGAGCAGTACTTC; CDR3: CASSLLRVLDYEQYF
J: TRBJ1-3; size: .; D: .; V: TRBV30; DNA: TGTGCCTGGGACAACTCTGGAAACACCATATATTTT; CDR3: CAWDNSGNTIYF
J: TRBJ1-6; size: .; D: .; V: TRBV7-3; DNA: TGTGCCAGCAGCTTAGACCGGAGTTCACCCCTCCACTTT; CDR3: CASSLDRSSPLHF
J: TRBJ2-1; size: .; D: TRBD2; V: TRBV4-2; DNA: TGTGCCAGCAGCCAGGAAGGGGCTAGCGGGAGTGGCGATGAGCAGTTCTTC; CDR3: CASSQEGASGSGDEQFF
J: TRBJ2-7; size: few; D: TRBD2; V: TRBV6-5; DNA: TGTGCCAGCAGTTACTCGAGTGTAGCGGGAGCAGACGAGCAGTACTTC; CDR3: CASSYSSVAGADEQYF
J: TRBJ2-1; size: .; D: TRBD1; V: TRBV7-9; DNA: TGTGCCAGCAGCCCCCTTGGGGACAGGGTCAATGAGCAGTTCTTC; CDR3: CASSPLGDRVNEQFF
J: TRBJ1-2; size: .; D: TRBD1; V: TRBV28; DNA: TGTGCCAGCAGTTCAGGGGGCAGGGATAACTATGGCTACACCTTC; CDR3: CASSSGGRDNYGYTF
J: TRBJ2-1; size: .; D: .; V: TRBV9; DNA: TGTGCCAGCAGCGGCCGGAGGGCGGTCTCCTACAATGAGCAGTTCTTC; CDR3: CASSGRRAVSYNEQFF
J: TRBJ2-2; size: .; D: TRBD2; V: TRBV6-4; DNA: TGTGCCAGCATCAAGAATGTAGAGGGACTAGCGGGAGGTGACACCGGGGAGCTGTTTTTT; CDR3: CASIKNVEGLAGGDTGELFF
J: TRBJ2-7; size: .; D: .; V: TRBV24-1; DNA: TGTGCCACCAGTGGCACCAAGGGGGACGAGCAGTACTTC; CDR3: CATSGTKGDEQYF
J: TRBJ1-2; size: .; D: TRBD1; V: TRBV5-1; DNA: TGCGCCAGCAGACAGGGGCCCTATGGCTACACCTTC; CDR3: CASRQGPYGYTF
J: TRBJ1-2; size: .; D: .; V: TRBV4-2; DNA: TGTGCCAGCAGGGAGGGGGGGGCGCAAGACTATGGCTACACCTTC; CDR3: CASREGGAQDYGYTF
J: TRBJ1-4; size: .; D: TRBD1; V: TRBV19; DNA: TGTGCCAGTAGTATTGAAGCCGGGACAGGGAATGAAAAACTGTTTTTT; CDR3: CASSIEAGTGNEKLFF
J: TRBJ1-5; size: .; D: .; V: TRBV28; DNA: TGTGCCAGCAATATCGTAGATCAGCCCCAGCATTTT; CDR3: CASNIVDQPQHF
J: TRBJ1-1; size: .; D: TRBD1; V: TRBV6-2/TRBV6-3; DNA: TGTGCCAGCAGTCCGGGACAGGGGTGGAACACTGAAGCTTTCTTT; CDR3: CASSPGQGWNTEAFF
J: TRBJ2-2; size: few; D: TRBD2; V: TRBV30; DNA: TGTGCCTGGAGTGTCCCTAGCGGGAGGGTCGGGGAGCTGTTTTTT; CDR3: CAWSVPSGRVGELFF
J: TRBJ1-1; size: .; D: TRBD1; V: TRBV19; DNA: TGTGCCAGTACCGCACAGGGGCGGAACACTGAAGCTTTCTTT; CDR3: CASTAQGRNTEAFF
J: TRBJ1-5; size: few; D: .; V: TRBV6-5; DNA: TGTGCCAGCAGTTCGGGGTTGGGTAGGCAGCCCCAGCATTTT; CDR3: CASSSGLGRQPQHF
J: TRBJ2-7; size: few; D: .; V: TRBV2; DNA: TGTGCCAGCAGGGCCCAGGGTATTGGGGAGCAGTACTTC; CDR3: CASRAQGIGEQYF
J: TRBJ2-7; size: once; D: .; V: TRBV6-2/TRBV6-3; DNA: TGTGCCAGCAGTTCGACACATCCCTTTGGCGAGCAGTACTTC; CDR3: CASSSTHPFGEQYF
J: TRBJ1-2; size: .; D: .; V: TRBV6-5; DNA: TGTGCCAGCAGTACCTTTCTACAGGTTAACTATGGCTACACCTTC; CDR3: CASSTFLQVNYGYTF
J: TRBJ2-2; size: .; D: TRBD1; V: TRBV11-3; DNA: TGTGCCAGCAGCTTAGGAGGGGGCGCGAGAACCGGGGAGCTGTTTTTT; CDR3: CASSLGGGARTGELFF
J: TRBJ2-3; size: .; D: TRBD2; V: TRBV28; DNA: TGTGCCAGCAGTAACGCGATAGCGGGGCTCACAGATACGCAGTATTTT; CDR3: CASSNAIAGLTDTQYF
J: TRBJ1-6; size: .; D: .; V: TRBV27; DNA: TGTGCCAGCAGTTCTGAACCGAGAAATTCACCCCTCCACTTT; CDR3: CASSSEPRNSPLHF
J: TRBJ1-5; size: few; D: TRBD1; V: TRBV5-6; DNA: TGTGCCAGCAGCTTGGGACGGGACAGGGGAAGTCCGCCCCAGCATTTT; CDR3: CASSLGRDRGSPPQHF
J: TRBJ1-4; size: .; D: TRBD1; V: TRBV5-1; DNA: TGCGCCAGCAGCTGGACAGGGGCCGCGGAAAAACTGTTTTTT; CDR3: CASSWTGAAEKLFF
J: TRBJ1-5; size: few; D: TRBD1; V: TRBV30; DNA: TGTGCCTGGAGTGTACGAGGGGGCGGACAGCCCCAGCATTTT; CDR3: CAWSVRGGGQPQHF
J: TRBJ1-3; size: few; D: .; V: TRBV30; DNA: TGTGCCTGGAGTGTCAATTCTGGAAACACCATATATTTT; CDR3: CAWSVNSGNTIYF
J: TRBJ1-1; size: .; D: .; V: TRBV2; DNA: TGTGCCAGCAGTGGCGAGCAGAACACTGAAGCTTTCTTT; CDR3: CASSGEQNTEAFF
J: TRBJ2-7; size: .; D: TRBD2; V: TRBV4-1; DNA: TGCGCCAGCAGCCAAGAGACCTCACTAGCGGGAAAGTATTCGGGACCATACGAGCAGTACTTC; CDR3: CASSQETSLAGKYSGPYEQYF
J: TRBJ1-2; size: once; D: TRBD1; V: TRBV3-1/TRBV3-2; DNA: TGTGCCAGCAGCTCTACGGACAGGGGTGATGGCTACACCTTC; CDR3: CASSSTDRGDGYTF